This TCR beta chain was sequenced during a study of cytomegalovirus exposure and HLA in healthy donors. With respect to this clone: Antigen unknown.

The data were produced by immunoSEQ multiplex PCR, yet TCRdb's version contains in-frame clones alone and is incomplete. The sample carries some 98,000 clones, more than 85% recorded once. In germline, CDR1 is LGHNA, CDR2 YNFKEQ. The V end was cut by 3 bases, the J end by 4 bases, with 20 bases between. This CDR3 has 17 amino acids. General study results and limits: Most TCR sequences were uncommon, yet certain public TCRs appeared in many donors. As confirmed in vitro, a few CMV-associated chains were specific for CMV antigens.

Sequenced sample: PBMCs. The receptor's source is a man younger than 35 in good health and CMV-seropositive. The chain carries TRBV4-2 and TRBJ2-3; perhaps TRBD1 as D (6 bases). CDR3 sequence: CASSHLPARGRADTQYF. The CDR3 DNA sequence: TGTGCCAGCAGCCATCTCCCGGCCAGGGGACGCGCAGATACGCAGTATTTT.